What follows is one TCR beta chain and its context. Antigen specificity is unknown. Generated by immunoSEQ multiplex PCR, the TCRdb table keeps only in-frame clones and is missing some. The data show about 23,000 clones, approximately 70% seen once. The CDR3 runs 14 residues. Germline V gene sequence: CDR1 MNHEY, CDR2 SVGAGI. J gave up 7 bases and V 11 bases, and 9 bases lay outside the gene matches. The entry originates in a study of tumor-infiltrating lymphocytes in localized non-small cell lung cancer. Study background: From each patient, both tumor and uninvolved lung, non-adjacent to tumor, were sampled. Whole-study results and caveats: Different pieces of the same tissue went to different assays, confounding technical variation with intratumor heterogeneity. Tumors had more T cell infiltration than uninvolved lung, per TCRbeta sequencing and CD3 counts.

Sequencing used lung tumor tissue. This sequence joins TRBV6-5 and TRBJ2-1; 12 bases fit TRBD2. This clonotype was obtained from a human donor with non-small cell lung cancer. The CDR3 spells CASTALAGGNEQFF. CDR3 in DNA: TGTGCCTCGACGGCGCTAGCGGGGGGGAATGAGCAGTTCTTC.